These 10 T cell receptor beta chains came from one sample sequenced in a study of CD8 T cells in Susac syndrome. Random hexamers were used to reverse transcribe roughly 0.45 to 1 ug of RNA. TCRdb recomputed calls from the immunoSEQ multiplex PCR reads with MiXCR, one row per CDR3 protein. The top ten clones hold over 0.1% of a sample with approximately 200,000 distinct CDR3 sequences, around 90% of them seen once. The sample comprised CD8+ T cells from PBMCs. Receptors were obtained from a human donor with multiple sclerosis.

The chain combines TRBV7-3 with TRBJ2-7, with no clear D. Germline V gives CDR1 SGHTA, CDR2 FQGTGA. Trimming stripped 5 bases from V and 6 bases from J, with 20 bases between. The CDR3 totals 15 residues. This chain's CDR3 is CASSPPLSHAREQYF. In DNA, the CDR3 is TGTGCCAGCAGCCCACCCTTATCACACGCGCGCGAGCAGTACTTC.

CDR3 amino acids: CASSPRQWSGELFF. Here the CDR3 DNA reads TGTGCCAGTAGTCCCCGACAGTGGTCTGGGGAGCTGTTTTTT. The J gene is TRBJ2-2, the V gene TRBV19; perhaps TRBD1 as D (5 bases). V lost 5 bases, J lost 8 bases, and 15 bases lay in between. From germline, CDR1 is LNHDA and CDR2 SQIVND (reference sequence). The CDR3 sequence is 14 residues long.

The CDR3: CASREGITDTQYF. CDR3 sequence (DNA): TGTGCCAGCAGGGAAGGGATCACAGATACGCAGTATTTT. The chain couples TRBV3-1 to TRBJ2-3, with no clear D. CDR3 size: 13 residues. V was cut by 6 bases and J by 2 bases, with 9 bases left in between. From germline, CDR1 is LGHDT and CDR2 YNNKEL (reference sequence).

The chain employs TRBV9 and TRBJ2-1; 8 positions agree with TRBD2. Per the germline V gene, CDR1 is SGDLS and CDR2 is YYNGEE. With V trimmed by 0 bases and J by 7 bases, 3 bases remained unmatched. The CDR3 runs 14 residues. CDR3 protein: CASSVAGGRNEQFF. CDR3 nucleotide sequence: TGTGCCAGCAGCGTAGCCGGCGGGAGGAATGAGCAGTTCTTC.

The chain carries TRBV10-3 and TRBJ2-7; D gene unclear. Germline assignment: CDR1 ENHRY and CDR2 SYGVKD. The V gene lost 8 bases and the J gene lost 3 bases, with 8 bases spanning the gap. The CDR3 is 11 amino acids. CDR3 region: CAIQDGYEQYF. The CDR3 nucleotides are TGTGCCATCCAGGACGGCTACGAGCAGTACTTC.

The chain recombines TRBV12-3 or TRBV12-4 with TRBJ2-5; tentatively, D is TRBD1 (6 bases). The ends were cut back, 1 base at V and 4 bases at J, with 13 bases in the middle. The CDR3 length is 15 residues. CDR3 loop: CASSLGTTGAETQYF. For the CDR3, the DNA is TGTGCCAGCAGTTTAGGTACGACAGGAGCAGAGACCCAGTACTTC.

The chain uses TRBV7-2 and TRBJ2-7; no firm D call. The V end was cut by 5 bases, the J end by 2 bases, with 19 bases between. In germline, CDR1 is SGHTA, CDR2 FQGNSA. The length of the CDR3 is 16 residues. The CDR3, as DNA: TGTGCCAGCAGCAAGGACCTAACTATGAGCACCTACGAGCAGTACTTC. Encoded protein: CASSKDLTMSTYEQYF.

The chain combines TRBV21-1 with TRBJ2-7; the table gives TRBD2 as D, unverified against the DNA. TRBV21-1 is a documented pseudogene. The length of the CDR3 is 15 residues. This chain's CDR3 is CASSSRLAGAHEQYF. Written as DNA, the CDR3 is TGTGCCAGCAGCAGCCGACTAGCGGGAGCCCACGAGCAGTACTTC.

The V and J genes are TRBV23-1 and TRBJ1-6; the D gene is possibly TRBD1 (5 bases). TRBV23-1 is designated an ORF whose function remains uncertain. Trimming left V 3 bases short and J 5 bases short, with 11 bases between. The CDR3 is made up of 15 amino acids. The CDR3, as DNA: TGCGCCAGCAGTCATAAAGGGGTAGATAATTCACCCCTCCACTTT. Translated: CASSHKGVDNSPLHF.

The chain recombines TRBV2 with TRBJ2-7, with 7 bases that match TRBD2. Germline values: CDR1 SNHLY, CDR2 FYNNEI. V shed 5 bases and J 0 bases; nucleotides not matched to a gene: 10. The CDR3 sequence is 16 residues long. The CDR3 DNA is TGTGCCAGCAGTCCCCTAGCGGCGACGGACTCCTACGAGCAGTACTTC. Its protein product is CASSPLAATDSYEQYF.